These T cell receptor beta chains were read from a single sample in a study of CD8+ T cells in alopecia areata. Assay used: immunoSEQ multiplex PCR; TCRdb lists only in-frame clones, some missing. This table has some 110,000 clones, roughly 60% appearing once. The sequencing here drew on CD8+ T cells sorted from blood, taken at week 4, from a patient treated with tofacitinib. Receptors were obtained from a human donor with alopecia areata. CDR3s include the opening cysteine and the closing phenylalanine or tryptophan. The order of the fields is D gene, J gene, CDR3 length, V gene, clone size, CDR3 protein, CDR3 DNA. A D gene is named only where the DNA matches it firmly. Where a row states a size, it is once, few, many or the class of an expanded clone; other rows omit it.

>.|TRBJ2-7|17|TRBV25-1|few
CASSESAGRNHHYEQYF
TGTGCCAGCAGTGAATCGGCAGGGAGGAATCATCACTACGAGCAGTACTTC
>.|TRBJ2-3|17|TRBV29-1|.
CSVEDVSDGPSTDTQYF
TGCAGCGTTGAGGACGTTTCGGACGGCCCGTCCACAGATACGCAGTATTTT
>.|TRBJ2-1|13|TRBV7-2|.
CASSPGSYNEQFF
TGTGCCAGCAGCCCCGGTTCCTACAATGAGCAGTTCTTC
>.|TRBJ1-1|11|TRBV10-2|.
CARPGGTEAFF
TGCGCCCGTCCGGGGGGCACTGAAGCTTTCTTT
>.|TRBJ2-1|15|TRBV6-5|few
CASSYSRGWFGEQFF
TGTGCCAGCAGTTACAGCAGGGGATGGTTTGGTGAGCAGTTCTTC
>TRBD1|TRBJ1-5|15|TRBV6-5|.
CASSFLQGAGQPQHF
TGTGCCAGCAGTTTTTTACAGGGGGCTGGGCAGCCCCAGCATTTT
>TRBD2|TRBJ2-1|17|TRBV23-1|.
CASSQSEASGALNEQFF
TGCGCCAGCAGTCAATCGGAGGCTAGCGGGGCGCTCAATGAGCAGTTCTTC
>.|TRBJ1-5|15|TRBV5-1|.
CASSSTGNSNQPQHF
TGCGCCAGCAGCTCGACGGGAAATAGCAATCAGCCCCAGCATTTT
>.|TRBJ2-2|14|TRBV5-1|few
CASSQGQNTRELFF
TGCGCCAGCAGCCAAGGACAGAATACGCGGGAGCTGTTTTTT
>.|TRBJ1-1|14|TRBV2|.
CASSEVSGPAEAFF
TGTGCCAGCAGTGAAGTATCAGGGCCTGCTGAAGCTTTCTTT
>.|TRBJ2-1|14|TRBV18|.
CASTPDSQNNEQFF
TGTGCCAGCACCCCGGACAGCCAAAACAATGAGCAGTTCTTC
>TRBD2|TRBJ2-5|15|TRBV5-1|.
CASSPGLAEQETQYF
TGCGCCAGCAGCCCGGGACTAGCGGAGCAAGAGACCCAGTACTTC
>.|TRBJ2-1|14|TRBV30|few
CAWTRGGYYNEQFF
TGTGCCTGGACACGAGGGGGTTACTACAATGAGCAGTTCTTC
>.|TRBJ2-1|13|TRBV27|.
CASGGTAYNEQFF
TGTGCCAGCGGAGGGACAGCCTACAATGAGCAGTTCTTC
>TRBD1|TRBJ2-1|15|TRBV2|.
CASRLGQGKNNEQFF
TGTGCCAGCAGACTGGGACAGGGTAAGAACAATGAGCAGTTCTTC
>.|TRBJ2-3|15|TRBV29-1|.
CSVERRLDSTDTQYF
TGCAGCGTCGAGAGGCGCCTAGATTCCACAGATACGCAGTATTTT
>.|TRBJ1-2|14|TRBV29-1|.
CSVEDPGSGYGYTF
TGCAGCGTTGAAGATCCCGGGTCGGGTTATGGCTACACCTTC
>.|TRBJ2-2|13|TRBV25-1|.
CASTLAGQSELFF
TGTGCCAGCACCTTAGCGGGACAGTCGGAGCTGTTTTTT
>.|TRBJ1-2|11|TRBV30|.
CAWSVMSDYTF
TGTGCCTGGAGTGTAATGTCCGACTACACCTTC
>.|TRBJ2-1|11|TRBV2|.
CASSEEGEQFF
TGTGCCAGCAGTGAGGAAGGGGAGCAGTTCTTC
>.|TRBJ1-1|12|TRBV6-1|.
CASSGGGAEAFF
TGTGCCAGCAGTGGGGGGGGCGCTGAAGCTTTCTTT
>.|TRBJ2-1|13|TRBV30|few
CAWNPYNDNEQFF
TGTGCCTGGAATCCCTACAACGACAATGAGCAGTTCTTC
>.|TRBJ1-2|15|TRBV25-1|.
CASSEWQEYDYGYTF
TGTGCCAGCAGTGAATGGCAGGAGTACGACTATGGCTACACCTTC
>TRBD1|TRBJ2-7|14|TRBV4-2|.
CASSQDRVSYEQYF
TGTGCCAGCAGCCAGGACAGGGTAAGCTACGAGCAGTACTTC
>.|TRBJ2-6|16|TRBV30|.
CAWSVLRTSTANVLTF
TGTGCCTGGAGTGTACTTAGGACCTCCACGGCCAACGTCCTGACTTTC
>.|TRBJ2-1|13|TRBV27|.
CASSLARSPEQFF
TGTGCCAGCAGTTTAGCAAGATCTCCAGAGCAGTTCTTC
>.|TRBJ2-5|13|TRBV13|.
CASSLSGQETQYF
TGTGCCAGCAGCCTTAGCGGCCAAGAGACCCAGTACTTC
>TRBD1|TRBJ2-1|14|TRBV11-2|.
CASSLGQGNNEQFF
TGTGCCAGCAGCTTAGGACAGGGCAACAATGAGCAGTTCTTC
>.|TRBJ1-2|15|TRBV11-2|.
CASSLILGWNYGYTF
TGTGCCAGCAGCTTAATTCTGGGCTGGAACTATGGCTACACCTTC
>.|TRBJ2-7|13|TRBV5-1|few
CASSLERPYEQYF
TGCGCCAGCAGCTTGGAAAGACCCTACGAGCAGTACTTC
>.|TRBJ2-1|11|TRBV29-1|.
CSADGGNEQFF
TGCAGCGCCGACGGGGGTAATGAGCAGTTCTTC
>.|TRBJ2-7|15|TRBV5-1|.
CASSLRTSGNYEQYF
TGCGCCAGCAGCCTTCGGACTTCAGGGAACTACGAGCAGTACTTC
>.|TRBJ2-7|15|TRBV7-9|.
CASSPTPQGEAEQYF
TGTGCCAGCAGCCCCACTCCCCAGGGGGAGGCCGAGCAGTACTTC
>.|TRBJ2-7|11|TRBV7-9|.
CASSWSYEQYF
TGTGCCAGCAGCTGGTCCTACGAGCAGTACTTC
>.|TRBJ1-3|15|TRBV29-1|.
CSVGATNVAGNTIYF
TGCAGCGTTGGCGCCACCAACGTAGCTGGAAACACCATATATTTT
>.|TRBJ1-1|14|TRBV7-2|.
CASSPFGGNTEAFF
TGTGCCAGCAGCCCGTTTGGAGGGAACACTGAAGCTTTCTTT
>.|TRBJ2-7|13|TRBV11-1|.
CASSFGLGYEQYF
TGTGCCAGCAGCTTTGGTTTGGGATACGAGCAGTACTTC
>.|TRBJ1-1|13|TRBV29-1|few
CSVDATENTEAFF
TGCAGCGTTGACGCGACAGAAAACACTGAAGCTTTCTTT
>TRBD1|TRBJ2-1|16|TRBV28|.
CASSSTRDRIYNEQFF
TGTGCCAGCAGTAGCACCCGGGACAGGATTTACAATGAGCAGTTCTTC
>.|TRBJ1-4|14|TRBV23-1|few
CASSLSGGREKLFF
TGCGCCAGCAGTCTCAGCGGGGGGCGGGAAAAACTGTTTTTT
>TRBD1|TRBJ2-1|14|TRBV29-1|.
CSVDSTGADNEQFF
TGCAGCGTTGATTCCACAGGGGCGGACAATGAGCAGTTCTTC
>TRBD1|TRBJ2-1|14|TRBV25-1|.
CAISDRASYNEQFF
TGTGCCATCTCGGACAGGGCTTCCTACAATGAGCAGTTCTTC
>.|TRBJ2-1|15|TRBV29-1|.
CSVPMTTRSYNEQFF
TGCAGCGTTCCGATGACTACCCGCTCCTACAATGAGCAGTTCTTC
>TRBD1|TRBJ2-3|14|TRBV4-1|once
CASSQVTGGDTQYF
TGCGCCAGCAGCCAAGTGACAGGGGGAGATACGCAGTATTTT
>.|TRBJ2-1|13|TRBV18|.
CASSRPPGNEQFF
TGTGCCAGCTCACGACCCCCAGGCAATGAGCAGTTCTTC
>TRBD1|TRBJ1-5|17|TRBV12-5|.
CASGGTQGDKKRWPQHF
TGTGCTAGTGGGGGTACGCAGGGGGATAAGAAGAGGTGGCCCCAGCATTTT